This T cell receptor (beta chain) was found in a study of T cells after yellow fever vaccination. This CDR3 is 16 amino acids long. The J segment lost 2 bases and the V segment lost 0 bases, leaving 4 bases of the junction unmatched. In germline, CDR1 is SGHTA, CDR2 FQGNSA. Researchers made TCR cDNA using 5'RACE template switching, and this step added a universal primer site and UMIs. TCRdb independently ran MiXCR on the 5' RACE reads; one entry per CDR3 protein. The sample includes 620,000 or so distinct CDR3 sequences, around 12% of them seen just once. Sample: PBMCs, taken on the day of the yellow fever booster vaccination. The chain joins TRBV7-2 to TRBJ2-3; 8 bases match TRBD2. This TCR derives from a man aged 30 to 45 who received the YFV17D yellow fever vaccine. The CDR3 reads CASSLAGGLVTDTQYF. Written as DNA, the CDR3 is TGTGCCAGCAGCTTAGCGGGGGGACTAGTCACAGATACGCAGTATTTT.